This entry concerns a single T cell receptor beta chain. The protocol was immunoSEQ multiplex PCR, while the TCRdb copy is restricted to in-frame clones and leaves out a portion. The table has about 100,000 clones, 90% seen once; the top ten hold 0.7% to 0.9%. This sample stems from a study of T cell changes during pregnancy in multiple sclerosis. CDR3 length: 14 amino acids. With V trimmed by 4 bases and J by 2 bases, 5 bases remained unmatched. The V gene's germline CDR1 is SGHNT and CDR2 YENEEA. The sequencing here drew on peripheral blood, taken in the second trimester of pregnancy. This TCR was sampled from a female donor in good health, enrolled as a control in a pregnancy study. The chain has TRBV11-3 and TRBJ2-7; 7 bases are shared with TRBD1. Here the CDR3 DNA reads TGTGCCAGCAGCTCACAGGGGTGGACCTACGAGCAGTACTTC. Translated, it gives CASSSQGWTYEQYF.